The entry that follows covers one T cell receptor beta chain sequence. Its antigen is still unknown. One base away there is no much larger clone; base qualities are not given. TCR CDR3 regions were amplified from genomic DNA by multiplex PCR using the deep immunoSEQ assay. Genomic DNA extracted from each cell subset was distributed evenly over all wells of several immunoSEQ 96-well plates, and each plate served as one replicate. For sorted subsets, around 0.2 ug genomic DNA, equal to about 30,000 T cell genomes, was loaded into each replicate PCR. Purified libraries were measured with a Qubit 3.0 fluorometer, size-checked on a Bioanalyzer 2100, and measured again with the KAPA Library Quantification kit. Each immunoSEQ 96-well plate was sequenced on its own single-read 150-cycle Illumina NextSeq 550 flow cell. Turning to the authors' computational methods: Because only junctional sequences without quality scores were contained in the immunoSEQ output, filtering matching that applied to full-length reads could not be performed. Sequences were annotated with PyIR, a Python wrapper for IgBLAST v1.9, and V/J genes and CDR3 were assigned using IMGT germline references. Any read was removed if the V/J assignment was weak (E-value above 1e-6), the CDR3 was missing, or the read contained stop codons, out-of-frame junctions, or ambiguous translated residues. A V3J clonotype was defined by an identical inferred V gene, J gene, and CDR3 amino acid sequence. Percentage overlap between repertoires was computed as shared unique clonotypes divided by the size of the smaller repertoire. RTK rarefaction, the Chao1 estimator, and Recon v2.1 estimates of unobserved clonotypes were used to assess repertoire richness. For all TCRbeta clonotypes obtained by the gDNA method from a few donors, generation probabilities were computed with OLGA. Here the immuneACCESS table is served through TCRdb, limited to in-frame sequences with V and J called. Missing clones are a known gap in these copies; in checked studies unresolved V genes cover under half, and the rest lacks a known reason. V and J calls and clone size are as listed in that table; D and trimming were resolved from the DNA. The sample includes roughly 2 million clones, with roughly 96% observed a single time. The ten largest clones capture 0.13% of the sample.

This entry belongs to a study of shared clonotypes between healthy human individuals (dated by TCRdb to 2018 to 2020). About the investigation overall: Three men and two women, aged 18 to 49 years, made up the cohort. The study deeply sequenced blood TCR repertoires of five healthy adults to estimate repertoire size and the extent of clonotype sharing between individuals. Libraries were prepared and TCR repertoires were sequenced by different laboratories using diverse techniques, in order to increase sequencing depth and limit assay-specific biases. Each donor's leukapheresis produced roughly between about 0.9 and 9.5 billion PBMCs. For each donor, CD4 naive and CD4 memory were each given three plates, CD8 naive was given two plates, and CD8 memory was given one plate. The paper as a whole reports these results and caveats: Pairwise subsampling led to the expectation that sequencing depth would affect the degree of clonotype sharing among donors. Compared with non-shared clonotypes, clonotypes shared by all four sorted-subset donors had higher generation probabilities. Sharing across four donors was observed for approximately 5% of naive CD4, 3.5% of naive CD8, over 2% of memory CD4, and around 0.4% of memory CD8 clonotypes. Naive subsets generally had larger estimated clonotype richness than memory subsets. The genetic and exposure-history diversity represented was limited by the small number of donors. Even with the large sequencing depth, rarefaction of the sorted-subset datasets indicated that sequencing was incomplete. Only blood was sampled, and tissue TCR repertoires likely differ from those in blood.

The donors were healthy, HIV-negative adults who had no recently reported acute infections or vaccinations. Every donor was a Caucasian adult living in Nashville, Tennessee, USA. CD4+ T cells were enriched by magnetic negative selection; naive cells were then positively selected on CD45RA, and the negative fraction formed the memory subset. Blood was collected by leukapheresis, and PBMCs were isolated by Ficoll-Histopaque density gradient centrifugation and then cryopreserved in liquid nitrogen vapor phase. Analytical flow cytometry was used to check the purity and quantity of every magnetically sorted T cell population. Genomic DNA was isolated from each sorted fraction and quantified by UV absorbance on a Nanodrop 2000c. Sequenced input: naive CD4+ T cells sorted from blood. In the paper's terms, the cell subset or site label means: CD45RA+ positively selected. The clonotype originates from a man aged 18-30 years in good health.

CDR3 loop: CASSSPLAGDSGTYEQYF. Read as DNA, the sequence is TGTGCCAGCAGTTCTCCGTTAGCGGGAGACTCTGGAACCTACGAGCAGTACTTC. Here the chain combines TRBV28 and TRBJ2-7, with TRBD2 identical over 9 junction bases. The CDR3 goes from the cysteine to the phenylalanine over 18 residues. This entry keeps only the CDR3 DNA: 54 bases, framed from base 1. Ends trimmed: V by 4 bases, J by 2 bases; bases unmatched to a gene: 15. Taken from the germline V gene, the CDR1 and CDR2 loops are MDHEN and SYDVKM.